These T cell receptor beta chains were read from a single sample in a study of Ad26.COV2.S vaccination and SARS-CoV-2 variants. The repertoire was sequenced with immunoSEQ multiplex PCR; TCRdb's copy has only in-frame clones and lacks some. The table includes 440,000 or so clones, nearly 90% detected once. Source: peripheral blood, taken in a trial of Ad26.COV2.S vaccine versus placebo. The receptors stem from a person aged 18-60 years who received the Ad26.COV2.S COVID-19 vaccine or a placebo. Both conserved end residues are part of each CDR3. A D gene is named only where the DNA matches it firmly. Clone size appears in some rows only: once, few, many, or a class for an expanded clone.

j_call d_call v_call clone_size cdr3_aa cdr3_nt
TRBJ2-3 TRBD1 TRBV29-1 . CSVGHGQGGTDTQYF TGCAGCGTTGGACATGGACAGGGTGGCACAGATACGCAGTATTTT
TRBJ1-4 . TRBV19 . CASSLRTATNEKLFF TGTGCCAGTAGTCTCCGGACAGCAACTAATGAAAAACTGTTTTTT
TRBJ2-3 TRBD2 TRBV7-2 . CASSLVSGGGDTQYF TGTGCCAGCAGCTTAGTCTCGGGGGGGGGAGATACGCAGTATTTT
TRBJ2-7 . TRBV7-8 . CASSLTLQNPYEQYF TGTGCCAGCAGCCTCACCCTACAGAATCCCTACGAGCAGTACTTC
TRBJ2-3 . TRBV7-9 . CASSLRGRDTQYF TGTGCCAGCAGCTTACGGGGGCGAGATACGCAGTATTTT
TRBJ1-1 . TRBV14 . CASSQGGLTEAFF TGTGCCAGCAGCCAAGGTGGTCTCACTGAAGCTTTCTTT
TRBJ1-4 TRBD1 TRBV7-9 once CASSLDRTGKEKLFF TGTGCCAGCAGCTTAGATCGGACAGGGAAGGAAAAACTGTTTTTT
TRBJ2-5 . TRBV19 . CASSMMSYGRQETQYF TGTGCCAGTAGTATGATGTCCTACGGGAGACAAGAGACCCAGTACTTC
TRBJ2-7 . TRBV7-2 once CASSLGREQYF TGTGCCAGCAGCTTAGGGCGGGAGCAGTACTTC
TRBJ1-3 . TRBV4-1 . CASSQAPTGNTIYF TGCGCCAGCAGCCAAGCTCCCACTGGAAACACCATATATTTT
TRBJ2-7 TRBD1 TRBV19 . CASSIGQGFAYEQYF TGTGCCAGTAGTATCGGACAGGGGTTTGCCTACGAGCAGTACTTC
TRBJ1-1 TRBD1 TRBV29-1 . CSVFIGTGEFEAFF TGCAGCGTGTTCATAGGGACAGGGGAATTCGAAGCTTTCTTT
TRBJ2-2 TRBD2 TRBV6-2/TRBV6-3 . CASSFLRTSGTGELFF TGTGCCAGCAGTTTTCTCAGGACTAGCGGGACCGGGGAGCTGTTTTTT
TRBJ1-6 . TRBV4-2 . CASSQDRDSPLHF TGTGCCAGCAGCCAAGACAGGGATTCACCCCTCCACTTT
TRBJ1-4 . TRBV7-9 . CASSNGTVNEKLFF TGTGCCAGCAGCAACGGGACTGTTAATGAAAAACTGTTTTTT